The entry that follows covers one TCR beta chain sequence. What it binds is not known. The repertoire was sequenced with immunoSEQ multiplex PCR; TCRdb's copy has only in-frame clones and lacks some. The sample table sets out over 130,000 clones. This record comes from a study of T cell responses to AZD1222 COVID-19 vaccine. Findings and limits, study-wide: Two AZD1222 doses significantly raised spike-specific TCR breadth and depth over controls.

Sample: peripheral blood. The origin of this receptor is an adult in good health.

The CDR3 DNA is TGCAGCGTTTGGGTCCCGACTAACTATGGCTACACCTTC. Translated, it gives CSVWVPTNYGYTF. The rearrangement links TRBV29-1 to TRBJ1-2; no firm D call. Germline assignment: CDR1 SQVTM and CDR2 ANQGSEA. The CDR3 has 13 residues. The ends were cut back, 5 bases at V and 0 bases at J, with 10 bases in the middle.